The present T cell receptor beta chain was sequenced within a study of cytomegalovirus exposure and HLA in healthy donors. As for this clone: Its antigen is still unknown.

Some clones are missing from TCRdb's copy, which holds only in-frame ones; the method was immunoSEQ multiplex PCR. The data show roughly 300,000 clones, just over 85% seen once. The CDR3 consists of 14 residues. Looked up from germline, CDR1 is SGHTA and CDR2 is FQGNSA. V shed 7 bases, J shed 5 bases, and the junction held 4 bases outside the gene matches. Study conclusions and caveats: Most sequenced TCRs were rare (though some public TCRs occurred in many donors).

This chain joins TRBV7-2 and TRBJ2-3, with 12 bases fitting TRBD2. The source of this sequence is a young woman in good health and CMV-seronegative. Sequencing was performed on PBMCs. The CDR3 loop reads CASMMGLAGDTQYF. DNA of the CDR3: TGTGCCAGCATGATGGGACTAGCGGGAGATACGCAGTATTTT.